One and the same sample provided the 8 T cell receptor beta chains below, sequenced in a study of T-cell memory formation after mild COVID-19. Each CDR3 protein gets one entry after TCRdb re-called the 5' RACE reads with MiXCR. The repertoire holds 110,000 or so distinct CDR3 sequences, with roughly 19% as singletons. The sequenced sample was PBMCs or a T cell subset sorted from them (not recorded which). These receptor sequences come from a man younger than 30 who had mild COVID-19 (a few samples of this study predate the infection). Cell type and time point are not known.

The table lists this clonotype with a few counts. The chain uses TRBV5-1 and TRBJ2-7; TRBD1 matches at 10 bases. The junction had 3 bases not matched to a gene; V was cut back by 1 base and J by 5 bases. This CDR3 region has 14 residues. Looked up from germline, CDR1 is SGHRS and CDR2 is YFSETQ. The DNA for the CDR3 is TGCGCCAGCAGCTTGCTGACAGGGGGCAACGAGCAGTACTTC. This sequence encodes CASSLLTGGNEQYF.

V and J are TRBV5-1 and TRBJ2-1, with D perhaps given as TRBD1 or TRBD2 (5 bases each). Trimming removed 4 bases from V and 0 bases from J, with 11 bases in between. Germline loops: CDR1 SGHRS, CDR2 YFSETQ. The CDR3 runs 15 residues. The CDR3 region has the DNA TGCGCCAGCAGCGGGACGGGGACCTCCTACAATGAGCAGTTCTTC. Its protein is CASSGTGTSYNEQFF.

By frequency in the sample, this clonotype is medium-sized. The rearrangement joins TRBV12-3 or TRBV12-4 to TRBJ2-1, with D uncertain. This CDR3 has 15 residues. V lost 6 bases, J lost 9 bases, and 21 bases lay in between. Written as DNA, the CDR3 is TGTGCCAGCAGACCGGGTTTGACGGTTCTGGGTGAGCAGTTCTTC. Residues: CASRPGLTVLGEQFF.

The chain uses TRBV7-9 and TRBJ1-6; D call uncertain. Germline CDR1 is SEHNR and CDR2 is FQNEAQ (reference sequence). The CDR3 length is 12 residues. The V and J ends lost 2 bases and 7 bases respectively, with 3 bases between them. Here the CDR3 DNA reads TGTGCCAGCAGCTTATCCAATTCACCCCTCCACTTT. This sequence encodes CASSLSNSPLHF.

The chain links TRBV6-1 to TRBJ2-7; no reliable D call. The CDR3 covers 13 residues. Germline CDR1 and CDR2: MNHNS and SASEGT. V dropped 2 bases and J dropped 1 base, with 6 bases sitting between them. In nucleotides, the CDR3 is TGTGCCAGCAGTGAATACAGTTCCTACGAGCAGTACGTC. Protein sequence: CASSEYSSYEQYV.

A single count supports this clonotype. The rearrangement links TRBV5-1 to TRBJ2-2; a possible D gene is TRBD1 (5 bases). CDR3 length: 14 residues. The germline V gene has CDR1 SGHRS and CDR2 YFSETQ. Trimming cost V 0 bases and J 6 bases, with 9 bases left between them. CDR3 region: CASSLVLGAGELFF. The CDR3 DNA follows: TGCGCCAGCAGCTTGGTCCTAGGGGCCGGGGAGCTGTTTTTT.

This clonotype has ten or more counts. The gene calls are TRBV7-8 and TRBJ2-1; unclear D gene. Trimming took 6 bases from V and 9 from J, leaving 9 bases between them. The length of the CDR3 is 11 residues. CDR1 and CDR2 from the germline V gene are SGHVS and FQNEAQ. Here the CDR3 DNA reads TGTGCCAGCAGGCTGCAAGCTGAGCAGTTCTTC. This codes for CASRLQAEQFF. Together with reference TRBV7-8 and TRBJ2-1, the CDR3 gives the full variable domain: GAGVSQSPRYKVAKRGQDVALRCDPISGHVSLFWYQQALGQGPEFLTYFQNEAQLDKSGLPSDRFFAERPEGSVSTLKIQRTQQEDSAVYLCASRLQAEQFFGPGTRLTVL.

This chain connects TRBV14 to TRBJ2-1; D unresolved. CDR1 is SGHDN, CDR2 FVKESK, per germline. Trimming left V 5 bases short and J 5 bases short, with 4 bases between. The CDR3 is 11 residues long. In DNA, the CDR3 is TGTGCCAGCAGCGCACACAATGAGCAGTTCTTC. Protein: CASSAHNEQFF.